This T cell receptor beta chain was recorded in a study of T cells after somatic rescue of genetic block. Sequenced by immunoSEQ multiplex PCR; TCRdb stores in-frame clones only, minus some. The sample has 110,000 or so clones; 75% to 95% are singletons. The germline CDR1 and CDR2 sequences are LNHDA and SQIVND (reference sequence). V was pared by 1 base and J by 5 bases, with 12 bases between. The CDR3 extends over 14 amino acids. The sequenced sample was peripheral blood mononuclear cells (PBMCs). The TCR sequence derives from a woman aged 18-30 years. The chain recombines TRBV19 with TRBJ2-7; unclear D gene. The chain's CDR3 is CASSIVAGIDEQYF. CDR3 DNA: TGTGCCAGTAGTATAGTCGCTGGGATCGACGAGCAGTACTTC. The whole variable domain, filled in from reference TRBV19 and TRBJ2-7, reads DGGITQSPKYLFRKEGQNVTLSCEQNLNHDAMYWYRQDPGQGLRLIYYSQIVNDFQKGDIAEGYSVSREKKESFPLTVTSAQKNPTAFYLCASSIVAGIDEQYFGPGTRLTVT.